The 22 T cell receptor beta chains listed next were all sequenced from one sample in a study of beta chain features in type 1 diabetes. Study results and limitations: Within each of all four CD4+ subsets, Type 1 diabetes patients had TCRB CDR3s that were moderately but significantly shorter.

No cognate antigen is known for these TCRs. Every isolated RNA sample was fully reverse transcribed, so sequencing captured expressed TCRB transcripts. TCRdb's copy holds only in-frame clones and misses some; the assay was immunoSEQ multiplex PCR. The table lists under 850,000 clones, roughly 13% of them singletons. Sequenced material: naive CD4+ T cells from blood. All receptors derive from a man between 18 and 29 years old with type 1 diabetes.

The CDR3 DNA follows: TGTGCCAGCAGCCAAGGGCGCTCTTGGGGGTTCTACGAGCAGTACTTC. Translation: CASSQGRSWGFYEQYF. The chain uses TRBV14 and TRBJ2-7; D could derive from TRBD1 or TRBD2 (5 bases each). The CDR3 is 16 amino acids. Germline CDR1 SGHDN, CDR2 FVKESK. V was cut by 1 base and J by 3 bases, with 16 bases left in between.

The chain uses TRBV25-1 and TRBJ1-5; D unclear. There are 13 residues in the CDR3. Trimming removed 1 base from V and 3 bases from J, with 4 bases in between. In germline, CDR1 is MGHDK, CDR2 SYGVNS. CDR3 amino acids: CASSESLNQPQHF. In DNA, the CDR3 is TGTGCCAGCAGTGAATCCCTCAATCAGCCCCAGCATTTT.

This clone has just a few counts. The CDR3 region is CSAYGTLGNGYTF. The CDR3 DNA follows: TGCAGCGCCTATGGCACTTTAGGGAATGGCTACACCTTC. The chain recombines TRBV29-1 with TRBJ1-2; D is uncertain. The germline V and J ends were trimmed by 7 bases and 6 bases, with 18 bases remaining between them. In germline, CDR1 is SQVTM, CDR2 ANQGSEA. The CDR3 totals 13 residues.

This clone occurred a few times. The chain employs TRBV15 and TRBJ2-3; D unresolved. Germline CDR1 is LNHNV and CDR2 is YYDKDF (reference sequence). V was shortened by 0 bases and J by 6 bases, with 13 bases between the two germline ends. The CDR3 has 15 amino acids. Here the CDR3 DNA reads TGTGCCACCAGCAGAGATTTAAAGGGTACGGATACGCAGTATTTT. This codes for CATSRDLKGTDTQYF.

The V and J genes are TRBV5-6 and TRBJ1-1, with unresolved D. The V end lost 4 bases, the J end lost 1 base, and 14 bases lay between the germline ends. CDR3 length equals 15 residues. Germline V gene lookup returns CDR1 SGHDT and CDR2 YYEEEE. The CDR3 DNA reads as TGTGCCAGCAGCAAAGCGGGGAGGGCGAACACTGAAGCTTTCTTT. Protein sequence: CASSKAGRANTEAFF. Full variable domain (remainder filled in from reference TRBV5-6 and TRBJ1-1): DAGVTQSPTHLIKTRGQQVTLRCSPKSGHDTVSWYQQALGQGPQFIFQYYEEEERQRGNFPDRFSGHQFPNYSSELNVNALLLGDSALYLCASSKAGRANTEAFFGQGTRLTVV.

A few counts support this clone. The chain couples TRBV30 to TRBJ1-2, with TRBD1 as a possible D gene (6 bases). Germline V lookup: CDR1 GTSNPN, CDR2 SVGIG (reference sequence). There are 13 residues in the CDR3. The germline V and J ends were trimmed by 5 bases and 7 bases, with 17 bases remaining between them. The CDR3 reads CAWRITGRTGYTF. The CDR3 DNA follows: TGTGCCTGGCGAATCACAGGGAGGACTGGCTACACCTTC.

The chain carries TRBV28 and TRBJ1-1; D not certain. CDR3 length equals 11 residues. V lost 2 bases and J 10 bases, leaving 8 bases between the germline ends. CDR1 and CDR2 (germline): MDHEN, SYDVKM. The CDR3 DNA is TGTGCCAGCAGTTTAGTAGGGAGAGCTTTCTTT. Residues: CASSLVGRAFF.

The rearrangement joins TRBV10-2 to TRBJ2-6; 10 bases are a match to TRBD1. The CDR3 is 15 residues long. Germline CDR1 WSHSY, CDR2 SAAADI. V lost 6 bases and J lost 4; bases outside the gene matches: 3. The CDR3 DNA is TGCGCCAGCAGGGGGACAGGGGCCGGGGCCAACGTCCTGACTTTC. As protein: CASRGTGAGANVLTF.

This clone was seen a few times. V is TRBV15 and J is TRBJ2-1; either TRBD1 or TRBD2 may fit D (6 bases each). This CDR3 has 16 residues. Germline V gives CDR1 LNHNV, CDR2 YYDKDF (reference sequence). Trimming removed 7 bases from V and 4 bases from J, with 20 bases in between. The CDR3 DNA reads as TGTGCCACCAACGGGGGCCCCCCTCGACAGTACAATGAGCAGTTCTTC. Translation: CATNGGPPRQYNEQFF. Supplemented by reference TRBV15 and TRBJ2-1, the full variable domain reads DAMVIQNPRYQVTQFGKPVTLSCSQTLNHNVMYWYQQKSSQAPKLLFHYYDKDFNNEADTPDNFQSRRPNTSFCFLDIRSPGLGDTAMYLCATNGGPPRQYNEQFFGPGTRLTVL.

Turning to this clone: Other DNA sequences in this specimen translate into the identical CDR3. This chain connects TRBV25-1 to TRBJ2-5; 7 nucleotides match TRBD2. This CDR3 contains 13 residues. V trimming: 3 bases; J trimming: 5 bases; junction bases outside the gene matches: 3. Germline values: CDR1 MGHDK, CDR2 SYGVNS. The CDR3 coding sequence is TGTGCCAGCAGTGAGTCCGGGGGGGAGACCCAGTACTTC. Encoded protein: CASSESGGETQYF.

The sample holds a few counts of this clone. The same CDR3 also results from other DNA sequences found in this sample. This chain joins TRBV18 and TRBJ1-1; tentative D call: TRBD1 (5 bases). The germline gives CDR1 KGHSH, CDR2 LQKENI. The CDR3 loop spans 14 amino acids. V was cut by 3 bases and J by 4 bases, with 12 bases left in between. CDR3 sequence: CASSPSEGSTEAFF. DNA for the CDR3: TGTGCCAGCTCACCCTCTGAGGGGAGCACTGAAGCTTTCTTT. The variable domain in full, completed from reference TRBV18 and TRBJ1-1, reads NAGVMQNPRHLVRRRGQEARLRCSPMKGHSHVYWYRQLPEEGLKFMVYLQKENIIDESGMPKERFSAEFPKEGPSILRIQQVVRGDSAAYFCASSPSEGSTEAFFGQGTRLTVV.

The CDR3 sequence is CASSYSMGSVTDTQYF. In nucleotides, the CDR3 is TGTGCCAGCAGTTACTCGATGGGTAGCGTGACAGATACGCAGTATTTT. The chain employs TRBV6-5 and TRBJ2-3, with D possibly being TRBD2 (5 bases). Germline CDR1 reads MNHEY; CDR2 reads SVGAGI. Deletions cut 0 bases from V and 3 bases from J, with 13 bases between. CDR3 size: 16 residues.

This clone was counted only a few times. The J gene is TRBJ1-3, the V gene TRBV30; the D gene is possibly TRBD1 (5 bases). V lost 0 bases and J 2 bases, leaving 11 bases between the germline ends. Germline V lookup: CDR1 GTSNPN, CDR2 SVGIG (reference sequence). There are 15 residues in the CDR3. CDR3 sequence (DNA): TGTGCCTGGAGTGTAGCAGGGCCCGCTGGAAACACCATATATTTT. Protein: CAWSVAGPAGNTIYF. Supplemented by reference TRBV30 and TRBJ1-3, the full variable domain reads SQTIHQWPATLVQPVGSPLSLECTVEGTSNPNLYWYRQAAGRGLQLLFYSVGIGQISSEVPQNLSASRPQDRQFILSSKKLLLSDSGFYLCAWSVAGPAGNTIYFGEGSWLTVV.

This clone occurred a few times. The chain carries TRBV9 and TRBJ2-7, with D tentatively TRBD1 (6 bases). CDR3 length equals 14 residues. V lost 4 bases and J 7 bases, leaving 18 bases between the germline ends. Germline assignment: CDR1 SGDLS and CDR2 YYNGEE. CDR3 coding DNA: TGTGCCAGCAGCCCCCGACAGGACCTCTCGGAGCAGTACTTC. This codes for CASSPRQDLSEQYF.

This clone showed up just a few times. Other DNA sequences in the sample encode the same CDR3. The J gene is TRBJ2-3, the V gene TRBV5-5; no reliable D call. V gave up 4 bases and J gave up 3 bases, with 6 bases separating them. The germline V gene has CDR1 SGHKS and CDR2 YYEKEE (reference sequence). This CDR3 is 12 amino acids long. CDR3 loop: CASSPSTDTQYF. In DNA form, the CDR3 reads TGTGCCAGCAGCCCATCTACAGATACGCAGTATTTT.

This clone was seen just once. This chain links TRBV14 with TRBJ2-7; 8 bases agree with TRBD1. The CDR3 length is 14 residues. The V and J ends lost 1 base and 12 bases, in that order; junction bases with no gene match: 11. The germline gives CDR1 SGHDN, CDR2 FVKESK. The CDR3 region has the DNA TGTGCCAGCAGCCAAGCAGGGGGCGCCTTTAATGGGTACTTC. Protein sequence: CASSQAGGAFNGYF.

The rearrangement links TRBV6-1 to TRBJ1-1, with TRBD1 as a possible D gene (5 bases). V lost 7 bases and J 11 bases, leaving 14 bases between the germline ends. Germline CDR1 MNHNS, CDR2 SASEGT. The length of the CDR3 is 11 residues. CDR3 region: CASNLPGLAFF. CDR3 nucleotides: TGTGCCAGCAACCTTCCGGGACTGGCTTTCTTT.

This clone occurred a few times. This chain links TRBV4-1 with TRBJ2-6, with D possibly TRBD2 on 6 matching bases. CDR1 is MGHRA and CDR2 is YSYEKL in the germline V gene. V shed 0 bases and J shed 0 bases, with 18 bases lying between them. This CDR3 is 20 amino acids long. This chain's CDR3 is CASSQDRLPGLRSGANVLTF. The CDR3 coding sequence is TGCGCCAGCAGCCAAGATAGACTTCCGGGACTCCGCTCTGGGGCCAACGTCCTGACTTTC.

The rearrangement uses TRBV7-8 and TRBJ1-6; D may be TRBD1 (6 bases). V was cut by 5 bases and J by 8 bases, with 7 bases left in between. This CDR3 is built from 12 residues. In germline, CDR1 is SGHVS, CDR2 FQNEAQ. The DNA for the CDR3 is TGTGCCAGCAGCCGGACAGATTCACCCCTCCACTTT. It translates to CASSRTDSPLHF.

This clone was counted between two and nine times. The gene calls are TRBV7-4 and TRBJ2-7; 9 bases line up with TRBD2. CDR3 length: 15 amino acids. J was trimmed by 6 bases and V by 6 bases; bases with no gene match: 12. CDR1 and CDR2 from the germline V gene are SGHVT and SQSDAQ. The CDR3 sequence is CASSFLAGPEGEQYF. CDR3 sequence (DNA): TGTGCCAGCAGTTTTCTAGCGGGGCCCGAGGGCGAGCAGTACTTC.

The chain employs TRBV5-4 and TRBJ1-4; a weak D match, TRBD1 (6 bases). Germline values: CDR1 SGHNT, CDR2 YYREEE (reference sequence). The V gene lost 3 bases and the J gene lost 6 bases, with 12 bases spanning the gap. There are 14 residues in the CDR3. DNA for the CDR3: TGTGCCAGCAGCTCGGGACAAAGGCATGAAAAACTGTTTTTT. Encoded protein: CASSSGQRHEKLFF.

The chain uses TRBV5-6 and TRBJ1-4; perhaps TRBD1 as D (5 bases). Trimming removed 4 bases from V and 3 bases from J, with 13 bases in between. This CDR3 has 15 residues. The V gene's germline CDR1 is SGHDT and CDR2 YYEEEE. For the CDR3, the DNA is TGTGCCAGCAGCGCGGCAGGGACGTCTAATGAAAAACTGTTTTTT. As protein: CASSAAGTSNEKLFF. The full variable domain, with the rest looked up from reference TRBV5-6 and TRBJ1-4, is DAGVTQSPTHLIKTRGQQVTLRCSPKSGHDTVSWYQQALGQGPQFIFQYYEEEERQRGNFPDRFSGHQFPNYSSELNVNALLLGDSALYLCASSAAGTSNEKLFFGSGTQLSVL.